The sequence of this T cell receptor (beta chain) was determined in a study of blood T cell repertoires in COVID-19. Enrolled through a virtual design, the participants were between roughly 18 and 90 years of age and came from under 25 US areas. Participants were placed into cohorts based on the clinical history they reported. The germline CDR1 and CDR2 sequences are MNHEY and SVGAGI. The CDR3 is made up of 14 amino acids. V lost 5 bases to trimming and J lost 6 bases; unmatched junction nucleotides: 4. In the original processing: Cell counts per sample came from amplifying reference gene primers. Clones were read by immunoSEQ multiplex PCR, and TCRdb kept only the in-frame ones, dropping some. V and J calls and clone size come straight from that table; D and trimming were deduced from the DNA. The sample has 150,000 to 200,000 clones, approximately 89% seen once.

The chain uses TRBV6-5 and TRBJ1-2; 12 positions agree with TRBD1. Sequenced: PBMCs or T cells enriched from blood (not recorded which). The receptor comes from a woman aged 40 to 49 with acute COVID-19. CDR3 residues: CASSRGTGGDGYTF. CDR3 nucleotides: TGTGCCAGCAGTCGCGGGACAGGGGGCGATGGCTACACCTTC.